A single sample gave rise to the 8 T cell receptor beta chains below, sequenced in a study of PD-1 blockade in classical Hodgkin lymphoma. Regarding time point: cycle 4 day 1 (C4D1), after 5 to 7 weeks of nivolumab. Each patient's relapse followed autologous stem cell transplantation, and brentuximab vedotin exposure varied. Generated by immunoSEQ multiplex PCR, the TCRdb table keeps only in-frame clones and is missing some. The table records tens of thousands of clones, 88% of them present only once. The sample was peripheral blood mononuclear cells (PBMCs), taken before the fourth cycle of nivolumab. These receptors were collected from a human donor with classical Hodgkin lymphoma.

This clone was observed once. The chain recombines TRBV5-1 with TRBJ1-4; 10 bases are shared with TRBD1. V was pared by 3 bases and J by 7 bases, with 3 bases of the junction left unmatched. CDR3 size: 14 residues. Germline V gene lookup returns CDR1 SGHRS and CDR2 YFSETQ. The CDR3 loop is CASSSTGGSEKLFF. The CDR3 bases are TGCGCCAGCAGCTCGACAGGGGGCAGTGAAAAACTGTTTTTT.

The chain joins TRBV7-2 to TRBJ1-3; TRBD1 aligns across 10 bases. CDR1 and CDR2 from the germline V gene are SGHTA and FQGNSA. V gave up 1 base and J gave up 4 bases; unmatched junction bases: 4. The CDR3 contains 16 residues. Here the CDR3 DNA reads TGTGCCAGCAGCTTAGGGGGGGACAGGGGAGGAAACACCATATATTTT. This codes for CASSLGGDRGGNTIYF. The whole variable domain, filled in from reference TRBV7-2 and TRBJ1-3, reads GAGVSQSPSNKVTEKGKDVELRCDPISGHTALYWYRQSLGQGLEFLIYFQGNSAPDKSGLPSDRFSAERTGGSVSTLTIQRTQQEDSAVYLCASSLGGDRGGNTIYFGEGSWLTVV.

This chain joins TRBV30 and TRBJ1-1; 7 nucleotides line up with TRBD1. Germline V gene sequence: CDR1 GTSNPN, CDR2 SVGIG (reference sequence). This CDR3 contains 15 residues. Trimming cost V 0 bases and J 4 bases; bases outside gene matches: 8. The CDR3 is CAWSVTRGRGTEAFF. CDR3 sequence (DNA): TGTGCCTGGAGTGTAACTAGGGGGCGCGGCACTGAAGCTTTCTTT.

This clone appeared once. V is TRBV30 and J is TRBJ2-7; 10 bases line up with TRBD1. With V trimmed by 5 bases and J by 3 bases, 1 base remained unmatched. Germline V gene sequence: CDR1 GTSNPN, CDR2 SVGIG (reference sequence). The CDR3 is 12 residues long. The CDR3 nucleotides are TGTGCCTGGCGGGACAGGGGCTACGAGCAGTACTTC. The encoded protein is CAWRDRGYEQYF.

The J gene is TRBJ2-7, the V gene TRBV7-5. TRBV7-5 is classified as a pseudogene. The CDR3 spans 15 residues. Here the CDR3 reads CVRSLRAALSYEQYF. CDR3 DNA sequence: TGTGTCAGAAGCTTACGGGCAGCGCTTTCCTACGAGCAGTACTTC.

This rearrangement joins TRBV7-7 to TRBJ2-5; D perhaps matches TRBD2 (6 bases). The CDR3 is 16 amino acids. Germline V gives CDR1 SSHAT, CDR2 FNYEAQ (reference sequence). The V end lost 5 bases, the J end lost 1 base, and 17 bases lay between the germline ends. The CDR3 DNA follows: TGTGCCAGCAGCACGGGAACGGGGAGGCTCCAAGAGACCCAGTACTTC. Protein sequence: CASSTGTGRLQETQYF.

The count of this clone is one. V gene TRBV18 combines with J gene TRBJ2-3; possibly TRBD1 or TRBD2 for D (5 bases each). Looked up from germline, CDR1 is KGHSH and CDR2 is LQKENI. Trimming stripped 1 base from V and 9 bases from J, with 17 bases between. There are 15 residues in the CDR3. The CDR3 loop reads CASSPRGTSKETQYF. The CDR3 DNA reads TGTGCCAGCTCACCACGGGGGACCAGCAAGGAGACGCAGTATTTT. Together with reference TRBV18 and TRBJ2-3, the CDR3 gives the full variable domain: NAGVMQNPRHLVRRRGQEARLRCSPMKGHSHVYWYRQLPEEGLKFMVYLQKENIIDESGMPKERFSAEFPKEGPSILRIQQVVRGDSAAYFCASSPRGTSKETQYFGPGTRLTVL.

This chain links TRBV2 with TRBJ2-7; 7 bases agree with TRBD2. Germline CDR1 and CDR2: SNHLY and FYNNEI. This CDR3 spans 12 amino acids. Trimming took 6 bases from V and 3 from J; bases not matched to a gene: 2. CDR3 DNA sequence: TGTGCCAGCAGGCCTAGCGGCTACGAGCAGTACTTC. Translated: CASRPSGYEQYF.